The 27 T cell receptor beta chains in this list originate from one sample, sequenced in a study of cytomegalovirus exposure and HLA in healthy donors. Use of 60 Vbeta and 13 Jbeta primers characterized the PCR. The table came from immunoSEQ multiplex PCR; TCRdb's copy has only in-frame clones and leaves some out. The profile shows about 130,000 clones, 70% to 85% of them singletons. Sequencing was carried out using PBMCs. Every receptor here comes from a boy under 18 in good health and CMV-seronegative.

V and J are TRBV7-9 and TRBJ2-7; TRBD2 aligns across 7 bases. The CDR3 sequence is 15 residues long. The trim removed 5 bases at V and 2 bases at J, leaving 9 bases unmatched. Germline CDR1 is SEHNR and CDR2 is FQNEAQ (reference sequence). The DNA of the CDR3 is TGTGCCAGCAGCCGCCCAACTAGCGCGACCTACGAGCAGTACTTC. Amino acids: CASSRPTSATYEQYF.

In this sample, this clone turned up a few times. The CDR3 sequence: CASSLAPASRDTQYF. The CDR3 DNA is TGTGCCAGCAGCTTGGCCCCCGCTAGCAGGGATACGCAGTATTTT. This chain connects TRBV5-4 to TRBJ2-3, with D perhaps matching TRBD2 (5 bases). Trimming left V 0 bases short and J 6 bases short, with 14 bases between. Per germline, CDR1 SGHNT and CDR2 YYREEE (reference sequence). This CDR3 is built from 15 residues.

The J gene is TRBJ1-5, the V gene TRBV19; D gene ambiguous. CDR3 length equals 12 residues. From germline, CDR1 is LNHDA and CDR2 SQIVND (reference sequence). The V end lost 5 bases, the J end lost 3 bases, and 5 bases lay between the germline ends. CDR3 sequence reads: CASSPLNQPQHF. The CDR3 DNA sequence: TGTGCCAGTAGTCCCCTCAATCAGCCCCAGCATTTT. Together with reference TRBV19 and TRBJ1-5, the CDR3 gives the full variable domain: DGGITQSPKYLFRKEGQNVTLSCEQNLNHDAMYWYRQDPGQGLRLIYYSQIVNDFQKGDIAEGYSVSREKKESFPLTVTSAQKNPTAFYLCASSPLNQPQHFGDGTRLSIL.

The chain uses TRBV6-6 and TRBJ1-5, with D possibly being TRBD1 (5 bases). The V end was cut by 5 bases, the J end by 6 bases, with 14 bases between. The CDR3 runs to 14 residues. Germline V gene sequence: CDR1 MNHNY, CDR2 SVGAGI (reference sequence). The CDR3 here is CASSPGIISQPQHF. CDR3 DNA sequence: TGTGCCAGCAGTCCAGGGATTATTAGTCAGCCCCAGCATTTT.

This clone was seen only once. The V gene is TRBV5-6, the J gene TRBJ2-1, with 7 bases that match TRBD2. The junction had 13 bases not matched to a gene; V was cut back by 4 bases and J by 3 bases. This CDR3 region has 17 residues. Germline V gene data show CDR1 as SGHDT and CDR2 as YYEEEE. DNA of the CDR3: TGTGCCAGCAGCCCATCTCAGGGAAGCGGGGACTACAATGAGCAGTTCTTC. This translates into CASSPSQGSGDYNEQFF.

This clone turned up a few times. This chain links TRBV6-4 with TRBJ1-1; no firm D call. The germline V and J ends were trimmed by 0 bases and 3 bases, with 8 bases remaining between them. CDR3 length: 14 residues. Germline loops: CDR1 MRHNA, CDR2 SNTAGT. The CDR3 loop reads CASSDSSVHTEAFF. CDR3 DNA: TGTGCCAGCAGTGACTCCTCGGTTCACACTGAAGCTTTCTTT.

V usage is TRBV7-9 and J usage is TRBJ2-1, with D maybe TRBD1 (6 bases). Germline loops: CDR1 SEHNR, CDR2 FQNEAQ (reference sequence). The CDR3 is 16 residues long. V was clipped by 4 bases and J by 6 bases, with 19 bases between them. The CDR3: CASSSRSPAGVNEQFF. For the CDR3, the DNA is TGTGCCAGCAGCTCCCGCTCGCCCGCAGGGGTCAATGAGCAGTTCTTC.

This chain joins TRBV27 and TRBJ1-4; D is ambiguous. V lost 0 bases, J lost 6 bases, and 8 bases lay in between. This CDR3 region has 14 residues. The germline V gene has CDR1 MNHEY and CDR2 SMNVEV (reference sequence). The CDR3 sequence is CASSLSRGDEKLFF. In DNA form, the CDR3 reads TGTGCCAGCAGTTTATCTCGGGGAGATGAAAAACTGTTTTTT.

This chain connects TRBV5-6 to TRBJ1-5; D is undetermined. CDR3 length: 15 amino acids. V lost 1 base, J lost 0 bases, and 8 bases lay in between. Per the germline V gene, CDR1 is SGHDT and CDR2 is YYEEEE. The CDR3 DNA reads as TGTGCCAGCAGCTTGCTTCGGGATAGCAATCAGCCCCAGCATTTT. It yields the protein CASSLLRDSNQPQHF.

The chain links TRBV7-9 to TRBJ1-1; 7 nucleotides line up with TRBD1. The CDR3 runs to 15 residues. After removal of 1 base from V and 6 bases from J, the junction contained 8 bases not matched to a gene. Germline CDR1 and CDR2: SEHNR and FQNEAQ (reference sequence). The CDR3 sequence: CASSLGSTGESEAFF. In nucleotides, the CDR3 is TGTGCCAGCAGCTTAGGGTCAACAGGGGAGTCTGAAGCTTTCTTT.

The CDR3 reads CASSTGLVNEQFF. In nucleotides, the CDR3 is TGTGCCAGCAGCACGGGACTAGTCAATGAGCAGTTCTTC. The chain uses TRBV5-4 and TRBJ2-1; 8 bases line up with TRBD2. The CDR3 is made up of 13 amino acids. Germline assignment: CDR1 SGHNT and CDR2 YYREEE (reference sequence). The V and J ends lost 4 bases and 6 bases, in that order; junction bases with no gene match: 3.

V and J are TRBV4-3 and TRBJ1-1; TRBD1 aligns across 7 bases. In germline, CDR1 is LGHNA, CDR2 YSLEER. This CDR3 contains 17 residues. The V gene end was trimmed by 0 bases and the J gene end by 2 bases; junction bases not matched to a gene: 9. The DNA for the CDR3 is TGCGCCAGCAGCCAAGATAGTAGGGGGCCGGGCAACACTGAAGCTTTCTTT. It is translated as CASSQDSRGPGNTEAFF.

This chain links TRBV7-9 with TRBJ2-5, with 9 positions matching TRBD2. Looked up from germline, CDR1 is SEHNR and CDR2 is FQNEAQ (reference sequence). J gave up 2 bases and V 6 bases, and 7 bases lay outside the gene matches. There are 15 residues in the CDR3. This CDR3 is CASRALAGTQETQYF. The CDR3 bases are TGTGCCAGCAGGGCTCTAGCGGGGACTCAAGAGACCCAGTACTTC.

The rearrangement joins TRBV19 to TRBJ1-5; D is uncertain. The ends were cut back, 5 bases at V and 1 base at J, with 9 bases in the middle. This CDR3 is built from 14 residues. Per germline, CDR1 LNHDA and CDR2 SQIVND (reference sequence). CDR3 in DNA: TGTGCCAGTAGTTACGGGGTGAGCAATCAGCCCCAGCATTTT. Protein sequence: CASSYGVSNQPQHF.

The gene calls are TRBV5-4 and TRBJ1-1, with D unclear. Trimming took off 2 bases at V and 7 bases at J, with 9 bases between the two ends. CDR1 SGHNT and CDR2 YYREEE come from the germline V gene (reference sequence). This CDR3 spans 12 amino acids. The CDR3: CASSFDGLEAFF. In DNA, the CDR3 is TGTGCCAGCAGCTTCGACGGACTTGAAGCTTTCTTT.

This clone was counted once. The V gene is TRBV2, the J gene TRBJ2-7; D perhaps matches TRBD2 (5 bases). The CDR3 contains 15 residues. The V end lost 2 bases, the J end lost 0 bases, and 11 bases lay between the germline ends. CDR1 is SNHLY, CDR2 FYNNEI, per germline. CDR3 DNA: TGTGCCAGCAGTGAATTCCGGGCGGGCTCCTACGAGCAGTACTTC. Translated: CASSEFRAGSYEQYF.

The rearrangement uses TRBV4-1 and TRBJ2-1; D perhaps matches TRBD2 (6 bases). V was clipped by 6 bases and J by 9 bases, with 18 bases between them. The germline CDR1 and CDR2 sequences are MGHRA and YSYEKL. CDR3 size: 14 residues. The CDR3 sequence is CASRGLGRSGEQFF. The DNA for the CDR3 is TGCGCCAGCAGGGGGCTAGGGAGGTCGGGTGAGCAGTTCTTC.

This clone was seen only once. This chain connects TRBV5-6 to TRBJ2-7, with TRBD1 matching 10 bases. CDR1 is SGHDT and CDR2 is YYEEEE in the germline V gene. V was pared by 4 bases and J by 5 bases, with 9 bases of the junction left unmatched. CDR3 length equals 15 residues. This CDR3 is CASSARDRGYHEQYF. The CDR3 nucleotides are TGTGCCAGCAGCGCTCGGGACAGGGGTTACCACGAGCAGTACTTC.

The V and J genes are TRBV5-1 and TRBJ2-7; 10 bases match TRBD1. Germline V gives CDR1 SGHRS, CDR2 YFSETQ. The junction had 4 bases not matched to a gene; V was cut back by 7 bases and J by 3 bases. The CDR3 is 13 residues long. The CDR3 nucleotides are TGCGCCAGCGGGGGACAGGGGTACTACGAGCAGTACTTC. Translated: CASGGQGYYEQYF.

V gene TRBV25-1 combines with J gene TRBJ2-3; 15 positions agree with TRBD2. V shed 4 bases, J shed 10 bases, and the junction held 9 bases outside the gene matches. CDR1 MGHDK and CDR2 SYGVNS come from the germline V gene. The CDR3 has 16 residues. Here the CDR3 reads CASSGTSGRAAVAQYF. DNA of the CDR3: TGTGCCAGCAGTGGGACTAGCGGGAGGGCCGCCGTAGCGCAGTATTTT.

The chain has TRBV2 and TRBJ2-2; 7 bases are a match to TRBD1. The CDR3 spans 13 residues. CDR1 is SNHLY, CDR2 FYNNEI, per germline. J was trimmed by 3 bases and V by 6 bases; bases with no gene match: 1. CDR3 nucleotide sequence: TGTGCCAGCAGGACAGGGCACACCGGGGAGCTGTTTTTT. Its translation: CASRTGHTGELFF.

CDR3: CASSIDGPSGVYEQYF. The CDR3 nucleotides read TGTGCCAGTAGTATAGATGGGCCTAGCGGGGTCTACGAGCAGTACTTC. The gene calls are TRBV19 and TRBJ2-7, with 9 bases lining up with TRBD2. Germline loops: CDR1 LNHDA, CDR2 SQIVND (reference sequence). The CDR3 is made up of 16 amino acids. Losses at the gene ends were 0 bases for V and 3 bases for J; bases not matched to a gene: 6.

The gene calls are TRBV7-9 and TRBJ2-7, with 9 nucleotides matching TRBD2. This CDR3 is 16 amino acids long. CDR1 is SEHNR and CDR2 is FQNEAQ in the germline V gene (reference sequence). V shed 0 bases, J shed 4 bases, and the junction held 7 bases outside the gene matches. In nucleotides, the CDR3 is TGTGCCAGCAGCTTAGCGAGCGCTAGCGGGGCTTACGAGCAGTACTTC. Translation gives CASSLASASGAYEQYF.

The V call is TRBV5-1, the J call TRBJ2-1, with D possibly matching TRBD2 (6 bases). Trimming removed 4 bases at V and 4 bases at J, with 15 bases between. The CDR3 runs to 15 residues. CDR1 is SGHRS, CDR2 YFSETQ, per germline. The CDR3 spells CASSPGGSAYNEQFF. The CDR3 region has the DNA TGCGCCAGCAGCCCCGGGGGTAGCGCGTACAATGAGCAGTTCTTC.

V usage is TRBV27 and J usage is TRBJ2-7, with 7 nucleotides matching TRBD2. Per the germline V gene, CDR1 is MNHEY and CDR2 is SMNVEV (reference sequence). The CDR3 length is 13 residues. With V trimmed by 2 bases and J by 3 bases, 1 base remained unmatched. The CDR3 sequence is CASSLGEGYEQYF. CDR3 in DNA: TGTGCCAGCAGTTTAGGGGAGGGCTACGAGCAGTACTTC.

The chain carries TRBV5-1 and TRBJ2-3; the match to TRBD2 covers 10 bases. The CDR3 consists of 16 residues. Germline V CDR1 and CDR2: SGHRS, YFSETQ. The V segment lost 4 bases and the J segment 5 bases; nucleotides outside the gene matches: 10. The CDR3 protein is CASSPGGASGRDTQYF. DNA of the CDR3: TGCGCCAGCAGCCCTGGCGGGGCTAGCGGGAGAGATACGCAGTATTTT.

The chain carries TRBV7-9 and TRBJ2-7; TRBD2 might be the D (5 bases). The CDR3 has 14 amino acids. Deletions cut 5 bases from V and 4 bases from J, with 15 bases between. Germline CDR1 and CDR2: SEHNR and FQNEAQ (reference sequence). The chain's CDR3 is CASSRAPEGYEQYF. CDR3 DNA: TGTGCCAGCAGCCGTGCCCCTGAGGGTTACGAGCAGTACTTC.